The following is a T cell receptor beta chain sequence with its context. Profiled with immunoSEQ multiplex PCR; TCRdb holds only in-frame clones, not every one. Of 120,000 or so clones detected, 70% to 90% appear once; the ten largest clones hold around 1.6%. The CDR3 has 12 residues. V shed 5 bases, J shed 1 base, and the junction held 1 base outside the gene matches. Looked up from germline, CDR1 is SQVTM and CDR2 is ANQGSEA. The sample originates from a study of T cell responses to AZD1222 COVID-19 vaccine. Sequenced here: peripheral blood, sampled on day 0 of AZD1222 vaccination. The TCR comes from an adult in good health. The chain is built from TRBV29-1 and TRBJ1-1; 7 positions agree with TRBD1. CDR3 DNA: TGCAGCGTTTGGGACAGGAACACTGAAGCTTTCTTT. Its translation is CSVWDRNTEAFF.